This entry lists 7 T cell receptor beta chains sequenced from one sample in a study of blood T cell repertoires in COVID-19. TCRdb's copy holds only in-frame clones and misses some; the assay was immunoSEQ multiplex PCR. The sample includes about 190,000 clones, around 84% of them seen just once. Sequenced sample: peripheral blood. The receptors come from a human donor in a cohort sampled during active COVID-19.

The CDR3 is CASSPRGEATEAFF. CDR3 DNA sequence: TGTGCCAGCAGCCCGAGAGGGGAGGCCACTGAAGCTTTCTTT. The chain links TRBV9 to TRBJ1-1, with a possible D match to TRBD1 (5 bases). Trimming stripped 4 bases from V and 4 bases from J, with 14 bases between. CDR3 size: 14 residues. Germline V gene sequence: CDR1 SGDLS, CDR2 YYNGEE.

The gene calls are TRBV5-1 and TRBJ2-1, with 7 bases matching TRBD2. Per the germline V gene, CDR1 is SGHRS and CDR2 is YFSETQ. The CDR3 is 17 amino acids. The J segment lost 4 bases and the V segment lost 1 base, leaving 11 bases of the junction unmatched. CDR3 protein: CASSLMASGRFYNEQFF. CDR3 nucleotide sequence: TGCGCCAGCAGCTTGATGGCTAGCGGTAGATTTTACAATGAGCAGTTCTTC.

V gene TRBV10-1 combines with J gene TRBJ2-7, with TRBD1 identical over 8 bases. From germline, CDR1 is WNHNN and CDR2 SYGVQD (reference sequence). Trimming at V came to 0 bases and at J to 0 bases, leaving 10 bases not matched to a gene. CDR3 length: 18 residues. This CDR3 is CASSESNRDRTLSYEQYF. DNA for the CDR3: TGCGCCAGCAGTGAGTCGAACCGGGACAGGACACTCTCCTACGAGCAGTACTTC.

J is TRBJ2-1 and V is TRBV2; no definite D call. The CDR3 spans 11 residues. V gave up 3 bases and J gave up 9 bases, with 6 bases separating them. Germline lookup yields CDR1 SNHLY and CDR2 FYNNEI. DNA of the CDR3: TGTGCCAGCAGTGATGAGTTTGAGCAGTTCTTC. Protein sequence: CASSDEFEQFF.

The V call is TRBV30, the J call TRBJ2-1; TRBD2 might be the D (5 bases). Germline lookup yields CDR1 GTSNPN and CDR2 SVGIG (reference sequence). Trimming pared 4 bases from V and 4 bases from J, leaving 14 bases between. This CDR3 spans 14 amino acids. CDR3 residues: CAWNRAVGYNEQFF. CDR3 sequence (DNA): TGTGCCTGGAACCGAGCGGTAGGGTACAATGAGCAGTTCTTC.

The chain carries TRBV3-1 (or the pseudogene TRBV3-2) and TRBJ2-5; no reliable D call. V was clipped by 0 bases and J by 6 bases, with 17 bases between them. This CDR3 has 16 amino acids. Germline V lookup: CDR1 LGHDT, CDR2 YNNKEL (reference sequence). The CDR3 here is CASSQEGRNYGKTQYF. The CDR3 DNA reads as TGTGCCAGCAGCCAAGAAGGTAGAAACTACGGAAAGACCCAGTACTTC.

The rearrangement uses TRBV11-3 and TRBJ2-2; 7 bases align to TRBD1. CDR3 length: 16 residues. The V gene end was trimmed by 5 bases and the J gene end by 7 bases; junction bases not matched to a gene: 13. CDR1 is SGHNT and CDR2 is YENEEA in the germline V gene. CDR3 in DNA: TGTGCCAGCAGCCCCTATGGACAGGCGAGCCACGGGGAGCTGTTTTTT. Encoded protein: CASSPYGQASHGELFF.